These 5 T cell receptor beta chains were all obtained from the same sample, sequenced in a study of graft-versus-host responses after intestinal transplantation. Profiled with immunoSEQ multiplex PCR; TCRdb holds only in-frame clones, not every one. The repertoire consists of 100,000 to 120,000 clones, with over 85% occurring once and the leading ten covering roughly 0.5%. No antigen has been identified for these receptors. Specimen: unstimulated CD8+ T cells sorted from spleen or lymph node cells, collected before intestinal transplant. Source of these receptors: a human donor who received an intestinal transplant.

This clone was seen just once. The rearrangement joins TRBV11-2 to TRBJ1-1; D is uncertain. Trimming shortened V by 2 bases and J by 1 base, and 14 bases separated the two germline ends. The germline V gene has CDR1 SGHAT and CDR2 FQNNGV. CDR3 length: 16 residues. The DNA for the CDR3 is TGTGCCAGCAGCTTAAACTCAGGACGGAAGAACACTGAAGCTTTCTTT. Translation gives CASSLNSGRKNTEAFF.

This clone was detected once. The rearrangement joins TRBV11-2 to TRBJ1-2; D call uncertain. This CDR3 is built from 18 residues. Trimming left V 5 bases short and J 1 base short, with 23 bases between. Germline V CDR1 and CDR2: SGHAT, FQNNGV. CDR3 sequence reads: CASSLSKGERRVNYGYTF. The CDR3 DNA reads TGTGCCAGCAGCCTAAGCAAAGGTGAGAGAAGGGTTAACTATGGCTACACCTTC.

The chain couples TRBV9 to TRBJ2-3, with 7 bases lining up with TRBD2. Per the germline V gene, CDR1 is SGDLS and CDR2 is YYNGEE. Unmatched junction bases numbered 8, after V lost 3 bases and J lost 7 bases. The CDR3 runs 14 residues. Written as DNA, the CDR3 is TGTGCCAGCAGCGCTAGCGGAAGTGGATATACGCAGTATTTT. It translates to CASSASGSGYTQYF.

V and J are TRBV27 and TRBJ1-1; D call uncertain. The germline V and J ends were trimmed by 2 bases and 5 bases, with 9 bases remaining between them. This CDR3 comprises 13 residues. Germline V gene lookup returns CDR1 MNHEY and CDR2 SMNVEV (reference sequence). CDR3 in amino acids: CASSLVGNTEAFF. CDR3 nucleotides: TGTGCCAGCAGTTTAGTGGGCAATACTGAAGCTTTCTTT.

The rearrangement uses TRBV27 and TRBJ2-7; D unclear. Germline CDR1 is MNHEY and CDR2 is SMNVEV (reference sequence). This CDR3 contains 13 residues. V lost 8 bases to trimming and J lost 5 bases, with 16 bases between them. CDR3 amino acids: CASASHSADEQYF. The DNA for the CDR3 is TGTGCCAGCGCCTCCCACAGTGCCGACGAGCAGTACTTC.